The following is a T cell receptor beta chain sequence with its context. The sample belongs to a study of coeliac disease. Sequencing used immunoSEQ multiplex PCR; TCRdb keeps in-frame clones, though not all of them. Among 1,500 or so clones listed, 64% were seen once. With 5 bases removed from V and 0 bases from J, the gap between germline ends came to 10 bases. CDR1 and CDR2 (germline): SGHVS, FQNEAQ. The CDR3 sequence is 14 residues long. What was sequenced was intraepithelial lymphocytes from the gut. This receptor was obtained from a woman in her fifties or sixties with celiac disease on a gluten-free diet. V gene TRBV7-8 combines with J gene TRBJ1-2; no clear D. The CDR3 DNA reads as TGTGCCAGCAGCGGGCAGGTCGCTAACTATGGCTACACCTTC. It encodes CASSGQVANYGYTF.